A selection of T cell receptor beta chains follows, all from one sample in a study of T cell responses to AZD1222 COVID-19 vaccine. The protocol was immunoSEQ multiplex PCR, while the TCRdb copy is restricted to in-frame clones and leaves out a portion. The sample comprises 98,000 or so clones, 86% of which are singletons, and 3% to 3.5% rests with the top ten. The sequencing here drew on peripheral blood, taken 28 days after the second dose of the MenACWY control vaccine. All receptors come from an adult who received the MenACWY meningococcal vaccine as a control. Both conserved end residues are trimmed from each CDR3. The order of the fields is J gene, V gene, CDR3 protein.

TRBJ2-1 TRBV2 ASSADLGAPNRYNEQF
TRBJ1-2 TRBV5-3 AGDGVPYT
TRBJ2-2 TRBV11-3 ASRNTGELF
TRBJ1-1 TRBV7-9 ASSLDAGHVDTEAF
TRBJ2-1 TRBV11-2 ASSSSGGLYNEQF
TRBJ2-1 TRBV5-6 ASSFGANLEQF
TRBJ1-5 TRBV15 ATSSGQGVQPQH
TRBJ1-4 TRBV21-1 ASSKDTGGGDEKLF
TRBJ2-7 TRBV5-1 ASSTLTGAYEQY
TRBJ2-6 TRBV7-8 ASSLNLGSDLSGANVLT
TRBJ1-1 TRBV3-1/TRBV3-2 ASSQEGGQGGYEAF
TRBJ2-1 TRBV27 ASSPGLSRPPYNEQF
TRBJ1-2 TRBV6-5 ASSYSLGGGDSYT
TRBJ1-1 TRBV18 ASSPNKNTEAF
TRBJ2-1 TRBV4-1 ASSLGLDNEQF
TRBJ2-1 TRBV25-1 ASSDRGQGYNEQF
TRBJ1-5 TRBV19 ASISAGGGWSNQPQH
TRBJ2-1 TRBV3-1/TRBV3-2 ASSRGGGEQF
TRBJ1-1 TRBV19 ASSRDRGRLGMNTEAF
TRBJ2-7 TRBV29-1 SVGSGAYEQY
TRBJ1-1 TRBV27 ASSFGGSRTEAF
TRBJ2-4 TRBV28 ATSGNIQY
TRBJ2-2 TRBV7-6 ASSSGLADTGELF
TRBJ1-2 TRBV7-9 ASSLAGTGGNYGYT
TRBJ2-7 TRBV5-1 ASSSRQGGPYEQY
TRBJ2-5 TRBV6-1 ASSENLAGGQETQY
TRBJ2-5 TRBV24-1 ATSPGLEGETQY
TRBJ2-1 TRBV5-4 ASRASGPYNEQF
TRBJ2-4 TRBV4-1 ASSQWDGGTGIQY
TRBJ2-3 TRBV6-5 ASSRLAWGTDTQY
TRBJ2-1 TRBV18 ASSPQGDSYNEQF
TRBJ1-3 TRBV5-8 ASSPKGLSFSGNTIY
TRBJ1-5 TRBV28 ASSSATGSNQPQH
TRBJ2-7 TRBV24-1 ATSRGGPYEQY
TRBJ1-1 TRBV6-5 ASSYSSVNTEAF
TRBJ2-2 TRBV12-3/TRBV12-4 ASSKTVTGELF
TRBJ2-1 TRBV7-2 ASSRQGREQF
TRBJ2-5 TRBV15 ATSRGRGREQTQY
TRBJ2-7 TRBV18 ASSLDSYEQY
TRBJ2-1 TRBV7-2 ASSSGTGGYNEQF
TRBJ2-5 TRBV30 AWSGGPGGQETQY
TRBJ1-1 TRBV7-9 ASSLSRGLAEAF
TRBJ1-2 TRBV6-2/TRBV6-3 ASSYGQFNYGYT
TRBJ2-4 TRBV9 ASSPRWTAENIQY
TRBJ2-7 TRBV28 ASTDRGGAYEQY
TRBJ1-2 TRBV4-3 ASSQDGQGGVSYGYT
TRBJ2-5 TRBV24-1 ATSDGTAKGTQY
TRBJ1-3 TRBV28 ASSPGRRGSGNTIY
TRBJ1-5 TRBV3-1/TRBV3-2 ASSQGWEPQH